This T cell receptor beta chain was profiled in a study of shared clonotypes between healthy human individuals. The study, taken as a whole, reports: Genetic and exposure-history diversity was limited by the small donor number. For sorted subsets, rarefaction showed incomplete sequencing despite large depth. Relative to clonotypes present in all four donors, those not shared had lower generation probabilities.

TCRdb keeps only in-frame clones here, not all; method: immunoSEQ multiplex PCR. The sample lists fewer than 350,000 clones; about nine tenths were seen once. CD45RO+ cells plus CCR7-negative CD45RA+ TemRA cells formed CD8 memory. About this clone: Its antigen is not identified.

Germline V gives CDR1 SQVTM, CDR2 ANQGSEA. The CDR3 is made up of 13 amino acids. V was shortened by 4 bases and J by 8 bases, with 14 bases between the two germline ends. V is TRBV29-1 and J is TRBJ1-4; D is unresolved. The sequenced material came from memory CD8+ T cells sorted from blood. As for subset: CD45RO+ cells pooled with CCR7-negative TemRA cells. The source of this sequence is a man between 18 and 35 years old in good health. DNA for the CDR3: TGCAGCGTTGTGCAGCCAACCGTCGAAAAACTGTTTTTT. Amino acid sequence: CSVVQPTVEKLFF.